The rows below give T cell receptor beta chains drawn from one sample of a study of T cells in Graves' hyperthyroidism and ophthalmopathy. TCRdb called the multiplex PCR reads again in MiXCR, with one record for every CDR3 protein. The sample holds about 200,000 distinct CDR3 sequences, approximately 16% seen once. The sequencing input was blood. The receptor set was obtained from a middle-aged man with Graves' hyperthyroidism. The conserved cysteine and the conserved F or W are not part of the CDR3 here.

cdr3_aa v_call
ASSLAISSEQY TRBV11-1
ASSAGGPGTDTQY TRBV7-2
ASSFYRDSSYEQY TRBV5-1
ASSRHENTEAF TRBV5-1
ASSTRGQRGNQPQH TRBV19
ASSMTRTDTQY TRBV2
ASSPLPGLMDTIY TRBV9
ASSFPPGQGFTGELF TRBV5-1
AWSVATHGYT TRBV30
ASRPPYNSPLH TRBV27
ASSLGLAGVNEQS TRBV5-4
SARDLGASGGAETQY TRBV20-1
ASSLDAGYGEQY TRBV5-1
ASTQVGSNQPQH TRBV12-3/TRBV12-4
ASSPAVGQEPISGF TRBV6-1
ASQGWENTEAF TRBV5-5
ASNGLAEGNEQF TRBV6-2/TRBV6-3
ASSPGGLSNQPQH TRBV18
ASSSPRGTSSYEQY TRBV7-2
SARTGGDYGYT TRBV29-1
ASSLLTSGGRGEQF TRBV5-1
ASSLQPGQGREETQY TRBV5-1
ASSSGGSTEAF TRBV7-2
ASSIGGQGLGNSYNSPLH TRBV19
SANAGSRNTIY TRBV20-1
SARAAPRDNEQY TRBV20-1
ASSLKSRGGELF TRBV7-3
ASSLVGRLNTEAF TRBV7-2
ASRPGLAGGNTGELF TRBV7-2
ASSPQGRTFH TRBV2
ASSGYQRGSYEQY TRBV7-8
ASSTGTSGANVLT TRBV7-9
SYNSYPDSWYQETQY TRBV20-1
ASSLNRVAYEQY TRBV5-1
AISETTGDYGYT TRBV10-3
ASSLGPGTNEQF TRBV11-3
ASSLAGSADTQY TRBV5-4
ASSQDRTDDTEAF TRBV4-3
ASSSSGTGLGYT TRBV7-9
SARGQGISEQY TRBV20-1
ASKKYGTHQETQY TRBV6-2/TRBV6-3
ASSPSLAGDTDTQY TRBV18
ASSLWGGVNNEQF TRBV5-6
ASSDERGAPIQY TRBV2
ADKEDRRNNSPLH TRBV2
ASSFSRRNSGANVLT TRBV5-1